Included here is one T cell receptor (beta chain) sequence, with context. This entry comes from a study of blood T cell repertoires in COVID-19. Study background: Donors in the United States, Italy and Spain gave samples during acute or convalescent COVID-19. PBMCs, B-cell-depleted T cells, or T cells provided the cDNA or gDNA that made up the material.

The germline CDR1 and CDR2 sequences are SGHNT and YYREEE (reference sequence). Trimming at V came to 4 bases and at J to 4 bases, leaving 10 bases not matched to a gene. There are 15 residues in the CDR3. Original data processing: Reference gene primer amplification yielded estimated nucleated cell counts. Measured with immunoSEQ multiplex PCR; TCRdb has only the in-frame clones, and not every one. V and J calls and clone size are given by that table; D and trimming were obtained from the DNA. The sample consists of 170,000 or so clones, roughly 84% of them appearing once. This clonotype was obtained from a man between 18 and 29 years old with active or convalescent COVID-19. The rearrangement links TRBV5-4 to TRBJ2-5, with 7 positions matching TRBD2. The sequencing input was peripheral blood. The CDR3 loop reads CASSGSPGTIETQYF. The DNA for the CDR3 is TGTGCCAGCAGCGGATCCCCAGGGACTATAGAGACCCAGTACTTC. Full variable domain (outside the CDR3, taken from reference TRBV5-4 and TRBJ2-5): ETGVTQSPTHLIKTRGQQVTLRCSSQSGHNTVSWYQQALGQGPQFIFQYYREEENGRGNFPPRFSGLQFPNYSSELNVNALELDDSALYLCASSGSPGTIETQYFGPGTRLLVL.